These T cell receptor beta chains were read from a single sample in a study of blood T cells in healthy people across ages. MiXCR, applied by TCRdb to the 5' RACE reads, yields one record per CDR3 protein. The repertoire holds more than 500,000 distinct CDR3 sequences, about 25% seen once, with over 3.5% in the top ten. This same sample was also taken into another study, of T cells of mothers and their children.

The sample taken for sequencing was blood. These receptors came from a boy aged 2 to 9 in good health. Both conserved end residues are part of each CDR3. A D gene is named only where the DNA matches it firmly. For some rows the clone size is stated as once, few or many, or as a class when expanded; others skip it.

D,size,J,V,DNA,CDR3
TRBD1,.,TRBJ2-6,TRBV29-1,TGCAGCGTTGAAACAGGGGAACCCCCTGGGGCCAACGTCCTGACTTTC,CSVETGEPPGANVLTF
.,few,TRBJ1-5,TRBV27,TGTGCCAGCAGTGGGGCCCGGGACCCCAATCAGCCCCAGCATTTT,CASSGARDPNQPQHF
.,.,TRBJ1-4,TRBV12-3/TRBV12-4,TGTGCCAGCAGTACGCATAATGAAAAACTGTTTTTT,CASSTHNEKLFF
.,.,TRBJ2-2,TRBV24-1,TGTGCCACCTCCTTCCGGGGGGAGCTGTTTTTT,CATSFRGELFF
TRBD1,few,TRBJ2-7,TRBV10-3,TGTGCCATCGGCAACAGGGGCGAGCAGTACTTC,CAIGNRGEQYF
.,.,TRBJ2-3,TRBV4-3,TGCGCCAGCAGCCAAGCTGAAGGCCCAGATACGCAGTATTTT,CASSQAEGPDTQYF
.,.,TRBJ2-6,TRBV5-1,TGCGCCAGCAGCTTTAAAGGGGTCAGCTCTGGGGCCAACGTCCTGACTTTC,CASSFKGVSSGANVLTF
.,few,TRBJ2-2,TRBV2,TGTGCCAGCAGTGGTTCGGGGAGCCCCGGGGAGCTGTTTTTT,CASSGSGSPGELFF
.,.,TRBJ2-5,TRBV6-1,TGTGCCAGCAGTGAAGCTGGAGTAGCCCTAGTCCCGAGGGCCCAGTACTTC,CASSEAGVALVPRAQYF
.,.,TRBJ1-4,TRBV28,TGTGCCAGCAGCGGGCCGGCGGGTGAAAAACTGTTTTTT,CASSGPAGEKLFF
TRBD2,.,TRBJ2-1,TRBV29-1,TGCAGCGCCCAAATACCAACTAGCGGGAGGGCGGGTGAGCAGTTCTTC,CSAQIPTSGRAGEQFF
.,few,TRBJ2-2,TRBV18,TGTGCCAGCTCACCCGCCACCGGGGAGCTGTTTTTT,CASSPATGELFF
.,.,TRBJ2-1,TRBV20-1,TGCAGTGCTAGAGATCATCCAGCGGGTCGGATCAATGAGCAGTTCTTC,CSARDHPAGRINEQFF
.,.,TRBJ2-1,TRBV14,TGTGCCAGCAGCCAAGATAGGGCGGGAATGGCCTACAATGAGCAGTTCTTC,CASSQDRAGMAYNEQFF
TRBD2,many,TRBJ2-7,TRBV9,TGTGCCAGCAGCCCCGGGGGGAGATCTTACGAGCAGTACTTC,CASSPGGRSYEQYF
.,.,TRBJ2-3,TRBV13,TGTGCCAGCAGCTTAGGCCGTAATGACAGGCTAGCAGATACGCAGTATTTT,CASSLGRNDRLADTQYF
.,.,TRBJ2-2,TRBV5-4,TGTGCCAGCAGCCAACGGAGGTTCGACACCGGGGAGCTGTTTTTT,CASSQRRFDTGELFF